This T cell receptor beta chain appears in the sequencing data of a study of control samples from healthy donors and cancer patients. The data were produced by immunoSEQ multiplex PCR, yet TCRdb's version contains in-frame clones alone and is incomplete. The sample records about 94,000 clones, about nine tenths being singletons. The CDR3 has 12 amino acids. The V gene's germline CDR1 is SGHNT and CDR2 YENEEA. Trimming took off 3 bases at V and 7 bases at J, with 9 bases between the two ends. The rearrangement uses TRBV11-3 and TRBJ1-1, with D possibly matching TRBD1 (5 bases). This sequence originates from a young woman in good health. The sequencing input was blood. The CDR3 here is CASSLGQNEAFF. CDR3 in DNA: TGTGCCAGCAGCTTGGGGCAGAATGAAGCTTTCTTT.